The 14 T cell receptor beta chains below were found in one sample sequenced in a study of blood T cell repertoires in COVID-19 (dated by TCRdb to about 2020). The library was made by the immunoSEQ multiplex PCR assay. Imported from immuneACCESS, the table was reduced by TCRdb to in-frame sequences with V and J called. These copies leave out some clones; in studies compared against another copy, an unresolved V gene accounts for under half, and the cause of the remainder is not known. The sample includes 190,000 or so clones, with 80% to 85% observed a single time. The ten largest clones represent 12% of the sample. Sequenced material: peripheral blood. The receptors derive from a woman older than 75 with COVID-19, enrolled during active disease.

V usage is TRBV4-3 and J usage is TRBJ2-2; D is unresolved. Germline V CDR1 and CDR2: LGHNA, YSLEER. The length of the CDR3 is 14 residues. Trimming stripped 1 base from V and 5 bases from J, with 8 bases between. CDR3 region: CASSQGAETGELFF. The CDR3 nucleotides read TGCGCCAGCAGCCAAGGCGCGGAAACCGGGGAGCTGTTTTTT.

Here the CDR3 DNA reads TGTGCCAGCAGCCGACAGACCAGCAATCAGCCCCAGCATTTT. Amino acids: CASSRQTSNQPQHF. The chain uses TRBV2 and TRBJ1-5; D might be TRBD1 (5 bases). Germline CDR1 is SNHLY and CDR2 is FYNNEI. The CDR3 length is 14 residues. Trimming shortened V by 6 bases and J by 1 base, and 10 bases separated the two germline ends.

This clone appeared a few times. The chain recombines TRBV6-6 with TRBJ2-7; 7 bases map to TRBD2. The CDR3 sequence is 14 residues long. Per the germline V gene, CDR1 is MNHNY and CDR2 is SVGAGI (reference sequence). V dropped 2 bases and J dropped 5; count of bases not matched to a gene: 6. CDR3 sequence: CASSYPGAGNEQYF. The CDR3 bases are TGTGCCAGCAGTTACCCTGGAGCGGGGAACGAGCAGTACTTC.

The rearrangement links TRBV4-2 to TRBJ2-1, with 7 positions matching TRBD1. The CDR3 covers 17 residues. The germline CDR1 and CDR2 sequences are LGHNA and YNFKEQ. The trim removed 2 bases at V and 5 bases at J, leaving 12 bases unmatched. This CDR3 reads CASSQNLRGQGDNEQFF. DNA for the CDR3: TGTGCCAGCAGCCAAAACCTCCGGGGTCAGGGGGACAATGAGCAGTTCTTC.

The V call is TRBV12-5, the J call TRBJ2-5; D is unclear. This CDR3 has 13 amino acids. V was trimmed by 4 bases and J by 3 bases, leaving 9 bases between them. Germline V gives CDR1 LGHNT, CDR2 FRNRAP. CDR3 residues: CASGWQAKETQYF. The CDR3 bases are TGTGCTAGTGGTTGGCAGGCTAAAGAGACCCAGTACTTC.

V and J are TRBV10-3 and TRBJ2-6; the match to TRBD1 covers 8 bases. Per germline, CDR1 ENHRY and CDR2 SYGVKD. The CDR3 runs 16 residues. Losses at the gene ends were 2 bases for V and 0 bases for J; bases not matched to a gene: 0. The CDR3 here is CAISEGQGSGANVLTF. CDR3 DNA: TGTGCCATCAGTGAGGGACAGGGCTCTGGGGCCAACGTCCTGACTTTC.

The V and J genes are TRBV12-5 and TRBJ2-3, with 10 bases lining up with TRBD2. Unmatched junction bases numbered 6, after V lost 1 base and J lost 5 bases. Germline CDR1 and CDR2: LGHNT and FRNRAP. CDR3 length: 16 residues. The CDR3 coding sequence is TGTGCTAGTGGTTTGGGACTAGCGGGTAGTGGAGATACGCAGTATTTT. Encoded protein: CASGLGLAGSGDTQYF.

The chain employs TRBV10-1 and TRBJ1-5; D possibly corresponds to TRBD1 (6 bases). The CDR3 has 15 amino acids. CDR1 is WNHNN and CDR2 is SYGVQD in the germline V gene (reference sequence). Trimming took 6 bases from V and 0 from J, leaving 12 bases between them. DNA for the CDR3: TGCGCCAGCAGACGGACAGTTTATAGCAATCAGCCCCAGCATTTT. It translates to CASRRTVYSNQPQHF.

This chain connects TRBV3-1 (or the pseudogene TRBV3-2) to TRBJ2-1; D unresolved. From germline, CDR1 is LGHDT and CDR2 YNNKEL (reference sequence). There are 15 residues in the CDR3. Trimming took off 0 bases at V and 5 bases at J, with 11 bases between the two ends. CDR3 in amino acids: CASSQDLVRNNEQFF. CDR3 DNA sequence: TGTGCCAGCAGCCAAGATCTAGTAAGAAACAATGAGCAGTTCTTC.

The rearrangement links TRBV19 to TRBJ1-2; D not certain. The CDR3 loop spans 12 amino acids. Per the germline V gene, CDR1 is LNHDA and CDR2 is SQIVND (reference sequence). The germline V and J ends were trimmed by 7 bases and 6 bases, with 12 bases remaining between them. This CDR3 reads CASNRGWDGYTF. CDR3 nucleotide sequence: TGTGCCAGTAATCGGGGTTGGGATGGCTACACCTTC.

The sample holds one count of this clone. This chain joins TRBV4-1 and TRBJ2-1, with TRBD2 matching 12 bases. V gave up 2 bases and J gave up 4 bases; unmatched junction bases: 6. Germline values: CDR1 MGHRA, CDR2 YSYEKL. CDR3 length: 17 amino acids. CDR3 nucleotides: TGCGCCAGCAGCCAACTAGCGGGAGGGGTACCTTACAATGAGCAGTTCTTC. Translated: CASSQLAGGVPYNEQFF.

The chain joins TRBV2 to TRBJ2-5; 13 nucleotides align to TRBD2. CDR3 length: 15 residues. Germline V gives CDR1 SNHLY, CDR2 FYNNEI. Trimming removed 6 bases from V and 3 bases from J; junction bases left unmatched: 4. The CDR3 is CASSATSGREETQYF. Here the CDR3 DNA reads TGTGCCAGCAGCGCCACTAGCGGGAGGGAAGAGACCCAGTACTTC.

This chain connects TRBV18 to TRBJ2-7; D is unclear. V lost 6 bases and J 0 bases, leaving 9 bases between the germline ends. The germline V gene encodes CDR1 KGHSH and CDR2 LQKENI. The length of the CDR3 is 13 residues. CDR3 bases: TGTGCCAGCTCTTTGGCGGACTCCTACGAGCAGTACTTC. As protein: CASSLADSYEQYF.

The chain recombines TRBV14 with TRBJ1-1; the D gene is possibly TRBD1 (5 bases). The CDR3 runs 18 residues. In germline, CDR1 is SGHDN, CDR2 FVKESK. V was pared by 0 bases and J by 2 bases, with 19 bases between. The CDR3 DNA sequence: TGTGCCAGCAGCCAAGACACTACTCCGGGACTTCTTAACACTGAAGCTTTCTTT. Its protein is CASSQDTTPGLLNTEAFF.